Listed here are 23 T cell receptor beta chains from one sample, sequenced in a study of cytomegalovirus exposure and HLA in healthy donors. PCR employed 60 Vbeta and 13 Jbeta primers. Sequencing was performed with immunoSEQ multiplex PCR; in TCRdb, only in-frame clones are kept and a portion is missing. The sample carries 150,000 to 200,000 clones, about 88% recorded once. Sequencing used PBMCs. The receptors derive from a girl under three years old in good health and CMV-seronegative.

The V call is TRBV5-1, the J call TRBJ2-7, with D maybe TRBD1 (7 bases). With 0 bases removed from V and 2 bases from J, the gap between germline ends came to 21 bases. The germline V gene encodes CDR1 SGHRS and CDR2 YFSETQ. CDR3 length: 18 amino acids. The CDR3 region has the DNA TGCGCCAGCAGCTTGGTGTTTTCGGGGCAGGGGGGAACCTACGAGCAGTACTTC. Residues: CASSLVFSGQGGTYEQYF.

The table lists this clone with a few counts. The V and J genes are TRBV5-1 and TRBJ2-3; no clear D. The CDR3 has 12 amino acids. Looked up from germline, CDR1 is SGHRS and CDR2 is YFSETQ. Trimming removed 4 bases from V and 0 bases from J, with 3 bases in between. CDR3 bases: TGCGCCAGCAGCCTTAGCACAGATACGCAGTATTTT. This sequence encodes CASSLSTDTQYF.

Points on this clone: Other DNA sequences within the sample encode an identical CDR3. The chain recombines TRBV29-1 with TRBJ2-1; weak D call: TRBD2 (5 bases). The CDR3 consists of 13 residues. CDR1 is SQVTM, CDR2 ANQGSEA, per germline. V lost 6 bases to trimming and J lost 0 bases, with 9 bases between them. The DNA for the CDR3 is TGCAGCGTCGCGGGCAGCTCCTACAATGAGCAGTTCTTC. Translation gives CSVAGSSYNEQFF.

The chain employs TRBV11-3 and TRBJ2-3; 7 bases match TRBD1. This CDR3 has 12 amino acids. The V and J ends lost 5 bases and 4 bases, in that order; junction bases with no gene match: 0. The germline CDR1 and CDR2 sequences are SGHNT and YENEEA. The CDR3 coding sequence is TGTGCCAGCAGCAGGGGGCCAGATACGCAGTATTTT. Protein sequence: CASSRGPDTQYF.

The V gene is TRBV30, the J gene TRBJ2-7; 10 positions agree with TRBD1. Germline CDR1 GTSNPN, CDR2 SVGIG (reference sequence). The CDR3 is 14 residues long. The junction had 2 bases not matched to a gene; V was cut back by 2 bases and J by 1 base. The CDR3 protein is CAWSRDRGSYEQYF. CDR3 bases: TGTGCCTGGAGTCGGGACAGGGGATCCTACGAGCAGTACTTC.

This clone appeared a few times. The chain joins TRBV4-1 to TRBJ2-1; D might be TRBD2 (7 bases). Trimming removed 5 bases at V and 0 bases at J, with 14 bases between. CDR3 length: 16 residues. Germline-derived CDR1 and CDR2 are MGHRA and YSYEKL. In nucleotides, the CDR3 is TGCGCCAGCAGCGGCGGGGGCGGAAGCTCCTACAATGAGCAGTTCTTC. Its protein is CASSGGGGSSYNEQFF.

The chain links TRBV14 to TRBJ2-2; TRBD1 agrees at 7 bases. This CDR3 has 14 residues. V lost 3 bases and J lost 4; bases outside the gene matches: 2. CDR1 SGHDN and CDR2 FVKESK come from the germline V gene. CDR3 residues: CASSQTGLTGELFF. For the CDR3, the DNA is TGTGCCAGCAGCCAGACAGGGCTCACCGGGGAGCTGTTTTTT.

This clone appeared a few times. The chain joins TRBV21-1 to TRBJ1-5; TRBD1 reflects the table's D call only, with no check against the DNA. TRBV21-1 counts as a pseudogene. The CDR3 extends over 13 amino acids. CDR3 amino acids: CASSLQGEQPQHF. CDR3 nucleotides: TGTGCCAGCAGCCTCCAGGGTGAACAGCCCCAGCATTTT.

The chain joins TRBV29-1 to TRBJ2-5; TRBD2 might be the D (6 bases). The germline gives CDR1 SQVTM, CDR2 ANQGSEA. This CDR3 comprises 11 residues. V was pared by 6 bases and J by 5 bases, with 10 bases between. Here the CDR3 reads CSVAGPETQYF. The CDR3 nucleotides are TGCAGCGTAGCGGGCCCGGAGACCCAGTACTTC.

The rearrangement links TRBV7-5 to TRBJ2-5; the D call in the table, TRBD1, was not verified against the DNA. TRBV7-5 is labeled a pseudogene. The CDR3 is 15 amino acids. CDR3 loop: CARSLAPDRGGEQYF. CDR3 DNA sequence: TGTGCCAGAAGCTTAGCCCCCGACAGGGGAGGGGAGCAGTACTTC.

This rearrangement joins TRBV7-2 to TRBJ1-2; 8 bases are shared with TRBD1. Germline V gene lookup returns CDR1 SGHTA and CDR2 FQGNSA. Trimming cost V 4 bases and J 3 bases; bases outside gene matches: 13. The length of the CDR3 is 17 residues. The CDR3 DNA reads as TGTGCCAGCAGCTCAAGACCCGGGACAGGCTACTACTATGGCTACACCTTC. Amino acids: CASSSRPGTGYYYGYTF. The complete variable domain, with remaining parts taken from reference TRBV7-2 and TRBJ1-2, reads GAGVSQSPSNKVTEKGKDVELRCDPISGHTALYWYRQSLGQGLEFLIYFQGNSAPDKSGLPSDRFSAERTGGSVSTLTIQRTQQEDSAVYLCASSSRPGTGYYYGYTFGSGTRLTVV.

The V call is TRBV7-3, the J call TRBJ2-3; D uncertain. The CDR3 is made up of 16 amino acids. Germline CDR1 SGHTA, CDR2 FQGTGA. V was trimmed by 5 bases and J by 8 bases, leaving 23 bases between them. The CDR3 is CASSPRGDPLFFTQYF. CDR3 coding DNA: TGTGCCAGCAGCCCCCGTGGAGACCCTCTTTTCTTTACGCAGTATTTT.

V usage is TRBV4-1 and J usage is TRBJ1-5, with D perhaps TRBD1 (6 bases). Germline loops: CDR1 MGHRA, CDR2 YSYEKL. CDR3 length equals 16 residues. V was pared by 0 bases and J by 7 bases, with 16 bases between. The CDR3, as DNA: TGCGCCAGCAGCCAAGATAGACAGGCCCCGGGGCAGCCCCAGCATTTT. Amino acid sequence: CASSQDRQAPGQPQHF.

V is TRBV7-2 and J is TRBJ2-5; the match to TRBD1 covers 10 bases. Germline CDR1 SGHTA, CDR2 FQGNSA. The CDR3 has 14 amino acids. Losses at the gene ends were 4 bases for V and 1 base for J; bases not matched to a gene: 0. CDR3 nucleotides: TGTGCCAGCAGCTGGGACAGGGGCCAAGAGACCCAGTACTTC. This translates into CASSWDRGQETQYF.

The chain combines TRBV25-1 with TRBJ1-1; 7 nucleotides agree with TRBD1. Germline CDR1 reads MGHDK; CDR2 reads SYGVNS. The CDR3 runs to 17 residues. Trimming took 6 bases from V and 0 from J; bases not matched to a gene: 13. Here the CDR3 reads CASRGAITGEMNTEAFF. The CDR3 DNA reads TGTGCCAGCAGAGGTGCCATCACAGGGGAAATGAACACTGAAGCTTTCTTT.

The gene calls are TRBV6-5 and TRBJ2-7, with 7 positions matching TRBD1. Germline V gene data show CDR1 as MNHEY and CDR2 as SVGAGI. CDR3 size: 14 residues. The trim removed 4 bases at V and 2 bases at J, leaving 5 bases unmatched. CDR3 sequence: CASSSHRGPYEQYF. CDR3 sequence (DNA): TGTGCCAGCAGTTCCCACAGGGGACCCTACGAGCAGTACTTC.

As concerns this clone: A junction boundary mismatches the germline segment, possibly from a read error. For the CDR3, the DNA is TGTTCCAGCAGCACGCCGAGATTCGAAAAACTGTTTTTT. This translates into CSSSTPRFEKLFF. V usage is TRBV7-9 and J usage is TRBJ1-4, with no clear D. Germline V gene lookup returns CDR1 SEHNR and CDR2 FQNEAQ (reference sequence). The CDR3 spans 13 residues.

The rearrangement joins TRBV7-3 to TRBJ2-2, with D possibly TRBD1 on 5 matching bases. The CDR3 sequence is 14 residues long. The V gene's germline CDR1 is SGHTA and CDR2 FQGTGA. V dropped 2 bases and J dropped 7 bases, with 11 bases sitting between them. Here the CDR3 DNA reads TGTGCCAGCAGCTTATCGGGCAGGGACGGGGAGCTGTTTTTT. Translation: CASSLSGRDGELFF.

The chain employs TRBV7-9 and TRBJ2-7; 12 positions match TRBD2. The trim removed 3 bases at V and 3 bases at J, leaving 3 bases unmatched. From germline, CDR1 is SEHNR and CDR2 FQNEAQ (reference sequence). The CDR3 length is 15 residues. The CDR3 spells CASSFRTSGDYEQYF. The CDR3 DNA sequence: TGTGCCAGCAGCTTTAGGACTAGCGGGGACTACGAGCAGTACTTC.

The chain uses TRBV5-4 and TRBJ1-1; the D is unclear. The CDR3 length is 14 residues. Germline V gene lookup returns CDR1 SGHNT and CDR2 YYREEE (reference sequence). V lost 4 bases and J 5 bases, leaving 15 bases between the germline ends. CDR3 coding DNA: TGTGCCAGCAGCCACCCTCGGGGAGGGACTGAAGCTTTCTTT. Protein sequence: CASSHPRGGTEAFF.

On this clone itself: The junction differs from germline at one of its ends, possibly a read error. The CDR3 DNA sequence: TGTGCCTGCAGGACTAGCGGCGGGGAGCAGTACTTC. Protein: CACRTSGGEQYF. This chain links TRBV6-1 with TRBJ2-7, with TRBD2 matching 10 bases. The CDR3 length is 12 residues. Germline V gene sequence: CDR1 MNHNS, CDR2 SASEGT.

This clone was recorded only once. The chain employs TRBV9 and TRBJ2-5, with a weak D call TRBD2 (5 bases). Trimming removed 4 bases from V and 7 bases from J, with 14 bases in between. This CDR3 is 13 amino acids long. Looked up from germline, CDR1 is SGDLS and CDR2 is YYNGEE. The CDR3: CASSPRRVGTQYF. The DNA of the CDR3 is TGTGCCAGCAGCCCCCGGCGGGTTGGGACCCAGTACTTC.

The CDR3 coding sequence is TGTGCCAGTAGTATAGGACTAGCGGGATGCGAGCAGTACTTC. As protein: CASSIGLAGCEQYF. The V and J genes are TRBV19 and TRBJ2-7, with 11 bases identical to TRBD2. CDR1 and CDR2 from the germline V gene are LNHDA and SQIVND (reference sequence). This CDR3 is built from 14 residues. Losses at the gene ends were 1 base for V and 6 bases for J; bases not matched to a gene: 2. The entire variable domain, with the rest obtained from reference TRBV19 and TRBJ2-7, is as follows: DGGITQSPKYLFRKEGQNVTLSCEQNLNHDAMYWYRQDPGQGLRLIYYSQIVNDFQKGDIAEGYSVSREKKESFPLTVTSAQKNPTAFYLCASSIGLAGCEQYFGPGTRLTVT.